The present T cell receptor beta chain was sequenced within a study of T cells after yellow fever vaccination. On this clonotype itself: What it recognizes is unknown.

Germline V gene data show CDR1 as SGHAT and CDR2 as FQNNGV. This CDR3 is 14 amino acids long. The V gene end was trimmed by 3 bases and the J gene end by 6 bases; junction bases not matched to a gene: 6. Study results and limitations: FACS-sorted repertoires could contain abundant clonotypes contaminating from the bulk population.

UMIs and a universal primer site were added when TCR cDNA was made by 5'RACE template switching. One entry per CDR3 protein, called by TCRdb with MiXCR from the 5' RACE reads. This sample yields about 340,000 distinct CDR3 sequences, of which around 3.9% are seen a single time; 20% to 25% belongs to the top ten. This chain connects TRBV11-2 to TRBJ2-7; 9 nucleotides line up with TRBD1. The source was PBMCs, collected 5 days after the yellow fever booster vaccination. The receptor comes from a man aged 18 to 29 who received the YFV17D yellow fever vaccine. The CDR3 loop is CASSFGQGIAEQYV. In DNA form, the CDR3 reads TGTGCCAGCAGCTTCGGACAGGGGATCGCCGAGCAGTACGTC.